This TCR beta chain is drawn from a study of blood T cell repertoires in COVID-19. Overall study context: Whether acute or convalescent, the COVID-19 samples came from the United States, Italy and Spain. Sources were T cells, B-cell-depleted T cells, or PBMCs; the material itself was cDNA or gDNA.

Original handling: Estimates of nucleated cell counts were drawn from the amplification of reference gene primers. Produced via immunoSEQ multiplex PCR; TCRdb's table is partial and in-frame only. V, J and clone size were drawn from that table, and D and trimming were deduced from the DNA. The sample holds over 250,000 clones, about 88% seen once. For recovered donors of Cohort 3, there were two negative PCRs, clearance, or symptom resolution. This receptor was obtained from a man in his sixties who had recovered from COVID-19. Sequencing was performed on PBMCs or T cells enriched from blood (not recorded which).

For the CDR3, the DNA is TGTGCCAGCAGTCCAGGCCAGCGGGGGAACATTCAGTACTTC. It specifies CASSPGQRGNIQYF. The J gene is TRBJ2-4, the V gene TRBV11-2; 8 bases align to TRBD2. Trimming at V came to 6 bases and at J to 7 bases, leaving 8 bases not matched to a gene. The CDR3 has 14 residues. The germline V gene encodes CDR1 SGHAT and CDR2 FQNNGV.